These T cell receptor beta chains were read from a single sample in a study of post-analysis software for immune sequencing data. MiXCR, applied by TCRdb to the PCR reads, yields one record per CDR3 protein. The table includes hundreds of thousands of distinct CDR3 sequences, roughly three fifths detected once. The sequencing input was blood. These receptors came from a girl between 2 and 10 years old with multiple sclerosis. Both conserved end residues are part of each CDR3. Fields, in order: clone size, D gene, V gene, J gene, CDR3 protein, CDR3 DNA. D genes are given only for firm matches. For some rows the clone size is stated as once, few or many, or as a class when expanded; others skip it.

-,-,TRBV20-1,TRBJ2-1,CSLQNSYNEQFF,TGCAGTCTCCAAAACTCCTACAATGAGCAGTTCTTC
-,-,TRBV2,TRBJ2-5,CASTGLYQETQYF,TGTGCCAGCACTGGGCTGTACCAAGAGACCCAGTACTTC
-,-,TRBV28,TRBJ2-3,CASSLFDTQYF,TGTGCCAGCAGTCTCTTTGATACGCAGTATTTT
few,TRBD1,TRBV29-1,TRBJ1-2,CSALQGNYGYTF,TGCAGCGCCCTACAGGGGAACTATGGCTACACCTTC
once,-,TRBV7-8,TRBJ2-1,CASTPRRVGYNEQFF,TGTGCCAGCACCCCACGGAGGGTTGGTTACAATGAGCAGTTCTTC
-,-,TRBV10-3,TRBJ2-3,CAINGEGKADTQYF,TGTGCCATCAATGGCGAGGGAAAGGCAGATACGCAGTATTTT
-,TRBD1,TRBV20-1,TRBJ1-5,CSAIRGHGGESNQPQHF,TGCAGTGCTATCAGGGGGCATGGCGGGGAAAGCAATCAGCCCCAGCATTTT
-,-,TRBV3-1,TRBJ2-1,CASSRVLDEQFF,TGTGCCAGCAGCCGTGTGTTGGATGAGCAGTTCTTC
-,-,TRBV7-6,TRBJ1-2,CASSETGVGGYTF,TGTGCCAGCAGCGAGACAGGCGTGGGTGGCTACACCTTC
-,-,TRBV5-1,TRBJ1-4,CASSFFFTNEKLFF,TGCGCCAGCAGCTTCTTCTTCACCAATGAAAAACTGTTTTTT
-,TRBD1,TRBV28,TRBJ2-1,CASSLLGSGTGYNEQFF,TGTGCCAGCAGTTTATTGGGATCCGGGACAGGCTACAATGAGCAGTTCTTC
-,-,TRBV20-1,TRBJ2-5,CSASQGGRETQYF,TGCAGTGCTAGTCAGGGGGGGCGAGAGACCCAGTACTTC
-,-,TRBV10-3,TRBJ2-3,CAIRMGASTDTQYF,TGTGCCATCCGGATGGGGGCTAGCACAGATACGCAGTATTTT
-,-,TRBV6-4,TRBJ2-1,CASSEDPSSYNEQFF,TGTGCCAGCAGTGAAGACCCTAGCTCCTACAATGAGCAGTTCTTC
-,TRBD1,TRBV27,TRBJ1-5,CASSLIAGGGQPQHF,TGTGCCAGCAGTTTAATTGCAGGGGGAGGTCAGCCCCAGCATTTT
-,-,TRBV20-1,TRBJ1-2,CSARASGYKDYGYTF,TGCAGTGCTAGGGCCTCGGGGTACAAAGACTATGGCTACACCTTC
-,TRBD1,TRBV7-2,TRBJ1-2,CASSRERTGDYTF,TGTGCCAGTAGCCGTGAACGGACAGGGGACTACACCTTC
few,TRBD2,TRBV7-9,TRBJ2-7,CASSLAQAGTSGSAYEQYF,TGTGCCAGCAGCTTAGCGCAGGCCGGTACTAGCGGGAGTGCCTACGAGCAGTACTTC
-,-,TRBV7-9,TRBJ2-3,CASSLGGGPPTDTQYF,TGTGCCAGCAGCTTAGGTGGCGGGCCTCCCACAGATACGCAGTATTTT
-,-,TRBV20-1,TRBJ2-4,CSALGQTHQYF,TGCAGTGCCCTCGGTCAGACGCATCAGTACTTC
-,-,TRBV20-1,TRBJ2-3,CSARDLGRTDTQYF,TGCAGTGCTAGAGATCTAGGCCGCACAGATACGCAGTATTTT
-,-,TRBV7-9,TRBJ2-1,CASSSSTGGQRQFF,TGTGCCAGCAGCTCCAGTACTGGGGGGCAGCGACAGTTCTTC
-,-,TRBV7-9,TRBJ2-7,CASSLGGGTNYEQYF,TGTGCCAGCAGCTTAGGGGGGGGGACAAACTACGAGCAGTACTTC
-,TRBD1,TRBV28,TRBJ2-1,CASRSGTGLLARASGQFF,TGTGCCAGCAGGTCCGGGACAGGGTTACTAGCGAGAGCCTCGGGGCAGTTCTTC
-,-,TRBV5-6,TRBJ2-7,CASSPVGEQRLRDEQYF,TGTGCCAGCAGCCCGGTCGGGGAGCAGCGACTAAGAGACGAGCAGTACTTC
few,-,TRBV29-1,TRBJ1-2,CSVGGGDYGYTF,TGCAGCGTTGGGGGGGGAGACTATGGCTACACCTTC
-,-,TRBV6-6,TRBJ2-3,CASSYSRQGGTDTQYF,TGTGCCAGCAGTTACTCGCGCCAGGGAGGCACAGATACGCAGTATTTT
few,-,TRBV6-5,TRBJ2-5,CASSYSWAGQEETQYF,TGTGCCAGCAGTTACTCATGGGCAGGTCAGGAAGAGACCCAGTACTTC
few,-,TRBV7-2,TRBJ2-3,CASSLLALGGAAIVDTQYF,TGTGCCAGCAGCTTACTTGCCCTAGGCGGGGCCGCGATAGTGGATACGCAGTATTTT
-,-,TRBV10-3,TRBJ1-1,CAISDLKPNTEAFF,TGTGCCATCAGTGATTTGAAGCCAAACACTGAAGCTTTCTTT
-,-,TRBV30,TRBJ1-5,CAWSVNRGQPQHF,TGTGCCTGGAGTGTAAATAGGGGCCAGCCCCAGCATTTT
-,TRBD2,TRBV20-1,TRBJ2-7,CSARRLAGGSYEQYF,TGCAGTGCTAGACGGCTAGCGGGGGGTAGTTATGAGCAGTACTTC
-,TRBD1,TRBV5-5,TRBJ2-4,CASSSLTGEEAKNIQYF,TGTGCCAGCAGCTCCCTGACAGGGGAAGAAGCCAAAAACATTCAGTACTTC
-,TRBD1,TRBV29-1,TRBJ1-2,CSGTGGGGYTF,TGCAGCGGTACAGGGGGCGGTGGCTACACCTTC
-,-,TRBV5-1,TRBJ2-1,CASSLTEGEQFF,TGCGCCAGCAGCCTGACAGAGGGGGAGCAGTTCTTC
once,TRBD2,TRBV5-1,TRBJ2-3,CASKPALTSGRTDTQYF,TGCGCCAGCAAGCCCGCTCTGACTAGCGGGAGAACAGATACGCAGTATTTT
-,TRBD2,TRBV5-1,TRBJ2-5,CASSLFLAGEETQYF,TGCGCCAGCAGCTTGTTCCTAGCGGGAGAAGAGACCCAGTACTTC
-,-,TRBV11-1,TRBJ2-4,CASSRRAGATNIQYF,TGTGCCAGCAGCCGAAGGGCGGGGGCAACAAACATTCAGTACTTC
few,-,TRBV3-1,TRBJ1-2,CASSQVLDAYYGYTF,TGTGCCAGCAGCCAAGTCTTGGACGCCTACTATGGCTACACCTTC
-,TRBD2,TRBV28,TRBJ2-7,CASSLALAGAAEQYF,TGTGCCAGCAGTTTGGCACTAGCGGGAGCGGCGGAGCAGTACTTC
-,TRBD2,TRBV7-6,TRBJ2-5,CASSRGGLAGRETQYF,TGTGCCAGCAGCCGCGGGGGACTAGCGGGGCGGGAGACCCAGTACTTC
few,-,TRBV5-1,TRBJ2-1,CASSLGSSLYNEQFF,TGCGCCAGCAGCTTGGGATCCTCACTTTACAATGAGCAGTTCTTC
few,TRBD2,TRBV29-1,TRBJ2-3,CSAPLAGRGDTQYF,TGCAGCGCCCCCTTAGCGGGGAGAGGGGATACGCAGTATTTT
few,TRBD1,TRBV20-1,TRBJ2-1,CSASSGQGIITNEQFF,TGCAGTGCTAGCTCGGGACAGGGGATAATAACCAATGAGCAGTTCTTC
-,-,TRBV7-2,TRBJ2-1,CASSQAGLAGNEQFF,TGTGCCAGCAGCCAAGCGGGTCTGGCGGGCAATGAGCAGTTCTTC
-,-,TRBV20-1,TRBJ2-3,CSARDPRESTDTQYF,TGCAGTGCTAGAGATCCGAGGGAGAGCACAGATACGCAGTATTTT
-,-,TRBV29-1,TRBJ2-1,CSARTWDEQFF,TGCAGCGCCCGGACCTGGGATGAGCAGTTCTTC
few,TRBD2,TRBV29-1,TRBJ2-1,CSVGAGDYNEQFF,TGCAGCGTTGGCGCGGGAGACTACAATGAGCAGTTCTTC
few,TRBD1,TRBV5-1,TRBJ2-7,CASSLGDRTGEQYF,TGCGCCAGCAGCTTGGGGGACAGGACCGGCGAGCAGTACTTC
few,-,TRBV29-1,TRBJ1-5,CSVSSGLNQPQHF,TGCAGCGTTAGTTCAGGTCTCAATCAGCCCCAGCATTTT
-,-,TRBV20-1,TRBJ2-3,CSELRVRTDTQYF,TGCAGTGAGCTCAGGGTACGCACAGATACGCAGTATTTT
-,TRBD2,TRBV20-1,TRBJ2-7,CSAPLAGARGYEQYF,TGCAGTGCCCCGCTAGCGGGAGCCCGTGGCTACGAGCAGTACTTC
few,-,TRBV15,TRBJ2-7,CATSREPGDPLEQYF,TGTGCCACCAGCAGAGAACCAGGGGATCCCCTCGAGCAGTACTTC
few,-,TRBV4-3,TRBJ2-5,CASSQEGRGSQETQYF,TGCGCCAGCAGCCAAGAGGGACGGGGTTCCCAAGAGACCCAGTACTTC
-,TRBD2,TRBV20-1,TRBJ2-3,CSAVYWAGGSSAQYF,TGCAGTGCCGTTTACTGGGCGGGAGGTTCGAGTGCGCAGTATTTT
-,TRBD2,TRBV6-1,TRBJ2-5,CASSYGTSGKETQYF,TGTGCCAGCAGTTATGGGACTAGCGGAAAAGAGACCCAGTACTTC
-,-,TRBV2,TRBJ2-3,CASSLLTSGSDTQYF,TGTGCCAGCAGTCTATTGACAAGCGGGTCAGATACGCAGTATTTT
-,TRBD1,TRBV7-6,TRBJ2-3,CASPTGGSAGDTQYF,TGTGCCAGCCCAACAGGGGGCTCAGCGGGAGATACGCAGTATTTT